The clone carrying this T cell receptor (beta chain) has at least ten counts. The germline V gene encodes CDR1 SGHNT and CDR2 YENEEA. The V end lost 1 base, the J end lost 10 bases, and 10 bases lay between the germline ends. The CDR3 runs 12 residues. The source material, RNA transcripts, was used to amplify TCR beta CDR3 regions. The HTBI set primed first-round TCR CDR3 RT-PCR. A single record per CDR3 protein comes from TCRdb applying MiXCR to the multiplex PCR reads. The data hold hundreds of thousands of distinct CDR3 sequences, with roughly 15% observed a single time. The source of the sample is a study of T cells in Graves' hyperthyroidism and ophthalmopathy.

The receptor was isolated from a woman younger than 30 with Graves' ophthalmopathy. This chain uses TRBV11-3 with TRBJ1-1, with D tentatively TRBD1 (5 bases). Sequenced material: blood. The CDR3 is CASSLAPGRAFF. The DNA of the CDR3 is TGTGCCAGCAGCTTAGCGCCGGGGCGAGCTTTCTTT.